Reported below is one T cell receptor (beta chain). Its antigen is currently unknown. This sample was taken from a study of T cell repertoires in cytomegalovirus infection. For the study at large: Selection of CMV epitopes for the study included recently identified HLA-C-restricted and well-studied HLA-B-restricted ones. Public TCR beta signatures provided an indication of both CMV infection and a matching HLA type.

Whole-study findings and limits: What dominated the ex vivo response were HLA-C-restricted CMV-specific TCR beta clonotypes. CMV carriers having the relevant HLA were flagged by cumulative public TCR beta family frequency.

V was clipped by 5 bases and J by 7 bases, with 24 bases between them. Germline V gene data show CDR1 as SGHKS and CDR2 as YYEKEE (reference sequence). This CDR3 spans 17 amino acids. From the reads, TCRdb called clonotypes with MiXCR, one entry per CDR3 protein. The sample gives about 830,000 distinct CDR3 sequences, approximately 30% of which show up once; around 11% is in the top ten. The genes are TRBV5-5 and TRBJ1-4; D is uncertain. The clonotype comes from a human donor in good health (CMV status not recorded). Some clones in this sample may be carry-over from other donors' samples. Sequencing was performed on cultured CD8+ T cells from PBMCs, taken from culture after CMV antigen stimulation. CDR3 sequence (DNA): TGTGCCAGCAGTTTTTTTCTTCCGGGAGCCCTCACTGAAAAACTGTTTTTT. Amino acid sequence: CASSFFLPGALTEKLFF.